This TCR beta chain was sequenced in a study of blood T cell repertoires in COVID-19. Study-level information: The analysed material was cDNA or gDNA that came from T cells, B-cell-depleted T cells, or PBMCs.

V lost 3 bases and J lost 1; bases outside the gene matches: 12. The length of the CDR3 is 17 residues. Germline CDR1 LGHNA, CDR2 YSLEER. This clone was counted once. Participant age was about 18 to 89 years, and participants resided in approximately 25 US areas. In the original workflow: Amplified reference gene primers provided the basis for estimating nucleated cell counts. TCRdb keeps only in-frame clones here, not all; method: immunoSEQ multiplex PCR. The V and J calls and clone size were taken over from that table, and D and trimming were inferred from the DNA. The data show some 320,000 clones, around nine tenths seen once.

Material: PBMCs or T cells enriched from blood (not recorded which). The V gene is TRBV4-3, the J gene TRBJ2-7, with TRBD2 matching 7 bases. The TCR was taken from a man aged 60-69 years who had recovered from COVID-19. CDR3 in DNA: TGCGCCAGCAGCCAGGGTCTGGGGGGGACTCCGTCCTACGAGCAGTACTTC. As protein: CASSQGLGGTPSYEQYF.